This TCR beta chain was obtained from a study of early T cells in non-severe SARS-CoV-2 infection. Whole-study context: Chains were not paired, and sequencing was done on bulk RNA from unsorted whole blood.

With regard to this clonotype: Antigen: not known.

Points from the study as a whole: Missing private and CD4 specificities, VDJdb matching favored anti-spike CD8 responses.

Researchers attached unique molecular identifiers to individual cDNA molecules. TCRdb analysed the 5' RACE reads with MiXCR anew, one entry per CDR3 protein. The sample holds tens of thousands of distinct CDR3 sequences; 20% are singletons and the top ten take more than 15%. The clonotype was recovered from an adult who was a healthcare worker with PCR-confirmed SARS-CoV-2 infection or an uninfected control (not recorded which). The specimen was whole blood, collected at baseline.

The CDR3 coding sequence is TGTGCCAGCAGCCAAGCAAAGGAGACCCAGTACTTC. Translated: CASSQAKETQYF. J is TRBJ2-5 and V is TRBV3-1; no clear D. Germline V CDR1 and CDR2: LGHDT, YNNKEL (reference sequence). The CDR3 has 12 amino acids. Trimming pared 1 base from V and 5 bases from J, leaving 5 bases between.